This T cell receptor beta chain was recovered during a study of STAT5B mutations in CD4+ large granular lymphocyte leukemia. Study outcomes and limitations: Patient CD4-sorted repertoires stayed more clonal than healthy ones after leukemic-clone removal. Approximately 25% of private leukemic clonotypes occurred rarely in other patients' non-leukemic repertoires.

On this clone: The antigen remains unidentified.

Repertoires were generated with immunoSEQ multiplex PCR, while TCRdb's copy carries only in-frame clones and drops some. This table has more than 45,000 clones, around 70% appearing once. The clonotype comes from a human donor in good health. The sample taken for sequencing was CD4+ T cells from blood buffy coats.

CDR3 region: CASTILGARETQYF. CDR3 bases: TGCGCCAGCACCATTTTAGGGGCGCGGGAGACCCAGTACTTC. J is TRBJ2-5 and V is TRBV5-1; a weak D match, TRBD1 (5 bases). Germline-derived CDR1 and CDR2 are SGHRS and YFSETQ. The CDR3 has 14 amino acids. The ends were cut back, 6 bases at V and 5 bases at J, with 17 bases in the middle.